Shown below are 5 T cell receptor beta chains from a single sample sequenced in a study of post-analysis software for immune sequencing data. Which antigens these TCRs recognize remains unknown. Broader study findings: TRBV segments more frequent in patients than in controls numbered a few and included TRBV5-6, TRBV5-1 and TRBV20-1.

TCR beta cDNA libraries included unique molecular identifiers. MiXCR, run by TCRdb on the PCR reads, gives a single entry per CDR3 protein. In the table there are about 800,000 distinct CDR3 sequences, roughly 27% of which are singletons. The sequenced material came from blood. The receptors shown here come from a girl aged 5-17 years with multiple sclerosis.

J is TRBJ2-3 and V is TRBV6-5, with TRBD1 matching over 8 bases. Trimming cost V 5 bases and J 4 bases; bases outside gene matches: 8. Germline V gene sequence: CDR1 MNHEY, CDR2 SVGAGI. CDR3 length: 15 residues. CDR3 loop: CASSDRGPDADTQYF. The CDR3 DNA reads TGTGCCAGCAGTGACAGGGGCCCGGACGCAGATACGCAGTATTTT.

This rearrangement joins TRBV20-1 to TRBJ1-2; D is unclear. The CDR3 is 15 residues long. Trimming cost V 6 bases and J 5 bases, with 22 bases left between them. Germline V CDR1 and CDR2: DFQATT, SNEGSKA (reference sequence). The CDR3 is CSASRPEWTFYGYTF. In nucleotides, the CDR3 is TGCAGTGCGAGTCGCCCGGAGTGGACTTTTTATGGCTACACCTTC.

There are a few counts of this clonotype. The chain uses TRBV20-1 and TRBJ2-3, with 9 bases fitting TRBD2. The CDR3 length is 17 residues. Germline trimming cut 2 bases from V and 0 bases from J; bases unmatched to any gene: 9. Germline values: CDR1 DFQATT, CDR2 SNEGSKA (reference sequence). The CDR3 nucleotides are TGCAGTGCTAGACCTAGCGGGATTGTTTTTAGCACAGATACGCAGTATTTT. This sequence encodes CSARPSGIVFSTDTQYF.

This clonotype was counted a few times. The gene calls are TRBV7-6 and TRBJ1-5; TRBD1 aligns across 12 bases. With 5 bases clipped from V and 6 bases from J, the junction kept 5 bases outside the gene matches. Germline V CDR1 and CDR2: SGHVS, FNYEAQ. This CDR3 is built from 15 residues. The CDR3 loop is CASSAGQGASQPQHF. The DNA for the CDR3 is TGTGCCAGCAGCGCGGGACAGGGGGCATCTCAGCCCCAGCATTTT.

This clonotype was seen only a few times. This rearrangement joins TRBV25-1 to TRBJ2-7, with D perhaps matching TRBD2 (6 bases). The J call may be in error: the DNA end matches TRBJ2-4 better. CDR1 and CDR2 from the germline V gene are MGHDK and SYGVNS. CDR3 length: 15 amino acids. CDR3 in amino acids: CASSDRDSLGYIQYF. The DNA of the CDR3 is TGTGCCAGCAGTGATCGGGACTCCCTAGGGTACATTCAGTACTTC.